These T cell receptor beta chains were read from a single sample in a study of CD8+ T cells in alopecia areata. The protocol was immunoSEQ multiplex PCR, while the TCRdb copy is restricted to in-frame clones and leaves out a portion. The repertoire holds around 140,000 clones, with 58% as singletons. Sequencing was performed on CD4+ T cells sorted from blood, taken at week 0. Source of these receptors: a human donor with alopecia areata. Both conserved end residues are part of each CDR3. The order of the fields is D gene, clone size, V gene, J gene, CDR3 DNA, CDR3 protein. The D gene is left open where the match is weak. Size values are once, few and many counts, or a class for expanded clones, and some rows have none.

D gene: TRBD2; clone size: .; V gene: TRBV2; J gene: TRBJ2-1; CDR3 DNA: TGTGCCAGCAGAGGACTAGCCTGGGGCTACAATGAGCAGTTCTTC; CDR3 protein: CASRGLAWGYNEQFF
D gene: .; clone size: .; V gene: TRBV5-6; J gene: TRBJ2-5; CDR3 DNA: TGTGCCAGCAGCCCCCCCACGGGGGGCGCTTGGTTAGAGACCCAGTACTTC; CDR3 protein: CASSPPTGGAWLETQYF
D gene: TRBD1; clone size: .; V gene: TRBV18; J gene: TRBJ2-7; CDR3 DNA: TGTGCCAGCTCAGACAGGGGGCGGTACGAGCAGTACTTC; CDR3 protein: CASSDRGRYEQYF
D gene: TRBD1; clone size: few; V gene: TRBV11-2; J gene: TRBJ2-4; CDR3 DNA: TGTGCCAGCAGCACTACCGGGACAGGGGTGATAGCCAAAAACATTCAGTACTTC; CDR3 protein: CASSTTGTGVIAKNIQYF
D gene: .; clone size: .; V gene: TRBV10-3; J gene: TRBJ2-5; CDR3 DNA: TGTGCCATCAGTGAGTCTAAGGAAACCCAGTACTTC; CDR3 protein: CAISESKETQYF
D gene: TRBD2; clone size: few; V gene: TRBV5-4; J gene: TRBJ2-4; CDR3 DNA: TGTGCCAGCAGCTCAAGCGGGGGCACATTACGCGGCATTCAGTACTTC; CDR3 protein: CASSSSGGTLRGIQYF
D gene: .; clone size: few; V gene: TRBV30; J gene: TRBJ1-4; CDR3 DNA: TGTGCCTGGACCCCGAATGAAAAACTGTTTTTT; CDR3 protein: CAWTPNEKLFF
D gene: .; clone size: .; V gene: TRBV29-1; J gene: TRBJ1-3; CDR3 DNA: TGCAGCGTTGATGGGGGAAACACCATATATTTT; CDR3 protein: CSVDGGNTIYF
D gene: .; clone size: few; V gene: TRBV30; J gene: TRBJ1-2; CDR3 DNA: TGTGCCTGGATCTACGAGGGAGGCGGCTACACCTTC; CDR3 protein: CAWIYEGGGYTF
D gene: .; clone size: few; V gene: TRBV30; J gene: TRBJ2-5; CDR3 DNA: TGTGCCTCCCACCAGCTATACCAAGAGACCCAGTACTTC; CDR3 protein: CASHQLYQETQYF
D gene: TRBD2; clone size: few; V gene: TRBV29-1; J gene: TRBJ2-1; CDR3 DNA: TGCAGCGTTGAAGAGCTAGCGGGGCCAATTAGTAATGAGCAGTTCTTC; CDR3 protein: CSVEELAGPISNEQFF
D gene: .; clone size: .; V gene: TRBV9; J gene: TRBJ1-2; CDR3 DNA: TGTGCCAGCAGCGTAGACGAGGATGGCTACACCTTC; CDR3 protein: CASSVDEDGYTF
D gene: .; clone size: many; V gene: TRBV6-4; J gene: TRBJ2-4; CDR3 DNA: TGTGCCAGCGGACCAGGAAACCCCCCGAAAAACATTCAGTACTTC; CDR3 protein: CASGPGNPPKNIQYF
D gene: TRBD2; clone size: few; V gene: TRBV10-3; J gene: TRBJ2-5; CDR3 DNA: TGTGCCATCAGTGATCCTCGCGGGCTAGCGGGGTACCAAGAGACCCAGTACTTC; CDR3 protein: CAISDPRGLAGYQETQYF
D gene: .; clone size: .; V gene: TRBV4-2; J gene: TRBJ2-5; CDR3 DNA: TGTGCCAGCAGCCCGGATCCCCTAGCCCTAGAGACCCAGTACTTC; CDR3 protein: CASSPDPLALETQYF
D gene: TRBD2; clone size: .; V gene: TRBV5-4; J gene: TRBJ2-1; CDR3 DNA: TGTGCCAGCAGTCTCACTAGCGGGGGGTACAATGAGCAGTTCTTC; CDR3 protein: CASSLTSGGYNEQFF
D gene: .; clone size: .; V gene: TRBV28; J gene: TRBJ1-5; CDR3 DNA: TGTGTGAGCGGGAATCAGCCCCAGCATTTT; CDR3 protein: CVSGNQPQHF
D gene: .; clone size: .; V gene: TRBV5-4; J gene: TRBJ2-5; CDR3 DNA: TGTGCCAGCAGCACAAGGGGGGGCCAACTACAAGAGACCCAGTACTTC; CDR3 protein: CASSTRGGQLQETQYF
D gene: TRBD2; clone size: few; V gene: TRBV4-1; J gene: TRBJ2-1; CDR3 DNA: TGCGCCAGCAGCCAAGCCAATCTGGGTACATCCGGGGGGGAGCAGTTCTTC; CDR3 protein: CASSQANLGTSGGEQFF
D gene: TRBD1; clone size: few; V gene: TRBV2; J gene: TRBJ1-5; CDR3 DNA: TGTGCCAGTCAACTAGAAACAGGGGTTGGTCAGCCCCAGCATTTT; CDR3 protein: CASQLETGVGQPQHF
D gene: .; clone size: .; V gene: TRBV5-6; J gene: TRBJ2-7; CDR3 DNA: TGTGCCAGCAGCTTGGTTGGGGGTGGCGAGCAGTACTTC; CDR3 protein: CASSLVGGGEQYF
D gene: .; clone size: few; V gene: TRBV29-1; J gene: TRBJ1-1; CDR3 DNA: TGCAGCGTAACACCAGGGTACAACACTGAAGCTTTCTTT; CDR3 protein: CSVTPGYNTEAFF
D gene: .; clone size: .; V gene: TRBV4-2; J gene: TRBJ2-5; CDR3 DNA: TGTGCCAGCAGCCAGGCTGCCCCGGTCGGGACCCAGTACTTC; CDR3 protein: CASSQAAPVGTQYF
D gene: .; clone size: .; V gene: TRBV19; J gene: TRBJ1-1; CDR3 DNA: TGTGCCAGTAGTACGGATTTTGGGGGAGTAAGCACTGAAGCTTTCTTT; CDR3 protein: CASSTDFGGVSTEAFF